This T cell receptor beta chain was profiled in a study of blood T cell repertoires in COVID-19. About the research overall: Specimens from acute and convalescent COVID-19 originated in the United States, Italy and Spain. In each case, the material was cDNA or gDNA derived from T cells, B-cell-depleted T cells, or PBMCs.

Germline loops: CDR1 MNHEY, CDR2 SVGAGI. CDR3 length: 14 amino acids. Trimming removed 6 bases from V and 3 bases from J; junction bases left unmatched: 7. Under the authors' procedure: Reference gene primer amplification gave estimated nucleated cell counts. Here immunoSEQ multiplex PCR was the method, and the copy in TCRdb shows in-frame clones only, minus some. The V and J calls and clone size come from that table; D and trimming were worked out from the DNA. The sample yields nearly 110,000 clones, about four fifths seen once. This chain joins TRBV6-5 and TRBJ1-1; 7 positions agree with TRBD1. This sequence was found in a man between 65 and 85 years old with acute or convalescent COVID-19. Specimen: peripheral blood. This chain's CDR3 is CASSETGTDTEAFF. CDR3 in DNA: TGTGCCAGCAGCGAGACAGGGACGGACACTGAAGCTTTCTTT.